This T cell receptor (beta chain) came from a study of CD4+ T cells in melanoma (dated by TCRdb to 2021 to 2024). Context from the whole study: Neoantigen-specific CD4+ T cells in human melanoma were what the study investigated. The investigation overall reported the following: According to the report, neoantigen-specific CD4+ T cells in melanoma displayed diverse differentiation states. Neoantigen-specific CD4+ T cells were reported to be correlated with the function of CD8+ T cells, macrophages and B cells.

Patients with melanoma were used as donors. Notes on this clone: The antigen it recognizes is unknown. Base-call qualities are not available, and no considerably larger clone is one nucleotide away.

The library was produced with the immunoSEQ multiplex PCR assay. TCRdb limited this immuneACCESS table to in-frame rearrangements with V and J called. A share of clones is missing; checked studies link under half to unresolved V genes, and the rest is unexplained. This sample has more than 110,000 clones in its table, and about nine tenths of those were observed once. About 1.6% of the sample is in the top ten clones. Spanning cysteine to phenylalanine, the CDR3 consists of 14 amino acids. The CDR3 DNA has 42 bases and is translated from base 1. CDR1 and CDR2 were assigned from the germline V gene as KGHSH and LQKENI. V is reduced by 0 bases and J by 8 bases, leaving a spacing of 11 bases between them.

The chain was built from TRBV18 and TRBJ1-3, with no confidently assigned D gene. The clonotype was recovered from a human donor with melanoma. The DNA sequence reads TGTGCCAGCTCACCACCGGCCATCCGGGACACCATATATTTT. The translation is CASSPPAIRDTIYF.